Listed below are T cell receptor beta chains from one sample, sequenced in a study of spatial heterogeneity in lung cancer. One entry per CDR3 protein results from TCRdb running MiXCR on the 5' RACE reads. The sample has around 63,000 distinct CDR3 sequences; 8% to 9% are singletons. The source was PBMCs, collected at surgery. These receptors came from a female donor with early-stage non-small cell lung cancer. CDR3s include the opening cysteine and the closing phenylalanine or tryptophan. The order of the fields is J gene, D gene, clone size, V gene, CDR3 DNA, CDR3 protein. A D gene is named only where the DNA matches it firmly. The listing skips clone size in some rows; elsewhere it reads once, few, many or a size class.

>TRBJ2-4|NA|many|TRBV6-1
TGTGCCAGCAGTGGAGTAGACAGGGGAGGGGGGGACATTCAGTACTTC
CASSGVDRGGGDIQYF
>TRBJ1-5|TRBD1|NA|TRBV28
TGTGCCAGCCTCGGACAGGGCGATCAGCCCCAGCATTTT
CASLGQGDQPQHF
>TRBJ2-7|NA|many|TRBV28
TGTGCCAGCGGCCTCGGCCGCTCCTACGAGCAGTACTTC
CASGLGRSYEQYF
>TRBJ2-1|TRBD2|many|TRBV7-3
TGTGCCAGCAGCTCCGGACTAGCGAACAATGAGCAGTTCTTC
CASSSGLANNEQFF
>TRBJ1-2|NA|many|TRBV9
TGTGCCAGCAGCGACACCTATGGCTACACCTTC
CASSDTYGYTF
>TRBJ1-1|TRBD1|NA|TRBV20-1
TGCAGTGCTAGAGGCCCTGGGGCCGGGACAGGGAACACTGAAGCTTTCTTT
CSARGPGAGTGNTEAFF
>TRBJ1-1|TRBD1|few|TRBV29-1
TGCAGCGCCAGGACAGGGGGCCCTGAAGCTTTCTTT
CSARTGGPEAFF
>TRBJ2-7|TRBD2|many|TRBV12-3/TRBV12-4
TGTGCCAGCAGTCTTTCGGGACTAGCGGGATCCTCCTACGAGCAGTACTTC
CASSLSGLAGSSYEQYF
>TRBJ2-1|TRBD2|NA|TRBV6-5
TGTGCCAGCAGTGTGACTAGCGGGCCACCCAATGAGCAGTTCTTC
CASSVTSGPPNEQFF
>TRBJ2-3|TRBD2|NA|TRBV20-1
TGCAGTGCTGGTAGCGGGAGGTCCCCAGATACGCAGTATTTT
CSAGSGRSPDTQYF
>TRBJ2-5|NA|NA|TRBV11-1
TGTGCCAGCAGCTCCCGCGGAGGGGTAGGAGAGACCCAGTACTTC
CASSSRGGVGETQYF
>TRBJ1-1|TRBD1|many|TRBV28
TGTGCCAGCAGTTTTATGCCAGGGGGCCTGAACACTGAAGCTTTCTTT
CASSFMPGGLNTEAFF
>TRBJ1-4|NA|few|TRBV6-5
TGTGCCAGCAGTTACTCTGGGGACACAACTAATGAAAAACTGTTTTTT
CASSYSGDTTNEKLFF
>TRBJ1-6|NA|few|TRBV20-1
TGCAGTGCTAGAGTAGGAACAGGGATGGGGTTATCCTATAATTCACCCCTCCACTTT
CSARVGTGMGLSYNSPLHF
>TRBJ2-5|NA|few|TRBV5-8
TGTGCCAGCAGACCTGGCTGGGTGGGGAGAGAGACCCAGTACTTC
CASRPGWVGRETQYF
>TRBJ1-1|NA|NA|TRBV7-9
TGTGCCAGCAGCAACGATGCCCGCCTGACGGGGAACACTGAAGCTTTCTTT
CASSNDARLTGNTEAFF
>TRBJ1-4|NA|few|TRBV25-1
TGTGCCAGCACCTCACCCGGGTCAACTAATGAAAAACTGTTTTTT
CASTSPGSTNEKLFF
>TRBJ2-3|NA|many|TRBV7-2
TGTGCCAGCAGCTCGATCTCCCAGGGTACGCAGTATTTT
CASSSISQGTQYF
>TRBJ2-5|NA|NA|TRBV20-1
TGCAGTGCTAGAGATCGCCGGGGAGTGGAGACCCAGTACTTC
CSARDRRGVETQYF
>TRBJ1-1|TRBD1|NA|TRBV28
TGTGCCAGCAGGCCCCCCCCCGGACAGGGTTTCACTGAAGCTTTCTTT
CASRPPPGQGFTEAFF
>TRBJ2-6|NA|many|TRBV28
TGTGCCAGCAGCCAGGGGAACAGGGGGGCCAACGTCCTGACTTTC
CASSQGNRGANVLTF
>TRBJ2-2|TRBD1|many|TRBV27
TGTGCCAGCAGTCTTGGACAGGGATCCGGGGAGCTGTTTTTT
CASSLGQGSGELFF
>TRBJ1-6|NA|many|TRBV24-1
TGTGCCACCAGTCCGACAGGAATGGGTTCACCCCTCCACTTT
CATSPTGMGSPLHF
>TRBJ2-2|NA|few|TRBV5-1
TGCGCCAGCAGCGCCAGTCTTTCCACCGGGGAGCTGTTTTTT
CASSASLSTGELFF
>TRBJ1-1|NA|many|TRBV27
TGTGCCAGCAGTATCAACTTCGGCACTGAAGCTTTCTTT
CASSINFGTEAFF
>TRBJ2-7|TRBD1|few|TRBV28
TGTGCCAGCAGTTTAAGACAGGGCGAAGTTTACGAGCAGTACTTC
CASSLRQGEVYEQYF
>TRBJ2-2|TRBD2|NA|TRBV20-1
TGCAGTGCTAGAGATCTGTCTAGCGGGGCGAACACCGGGGAGCTGTTTTTT
CSARDLSSGANTGELFF
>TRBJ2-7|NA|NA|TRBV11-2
TGTGCCAGCAGCTTATTGTGGGCCCGGGCTGGCAGCCCGACCGAGCAGTACTTC
CASSLLWARAGSPTEQYF
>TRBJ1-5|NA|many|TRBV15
TGTGCCACCAGCAGAGATGGACAGAGGAATCAGCCCCAGCATTTT
CATSRDGQRNQPQHF
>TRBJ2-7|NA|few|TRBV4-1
TGCGCCAGCAGCCAGGGAAACTACGAGCAGTACTTC
CASSQGNYEQYF
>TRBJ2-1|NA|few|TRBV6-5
TGTGCCAGCAGTTTTGGCGGGGAGTACAATGAGCAGTTCTTC
CASSFGGEYNEQFF
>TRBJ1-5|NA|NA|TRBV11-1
TGTGCCAGCAGCTTAGCGGGGGGGCAGGGCAATCAGCCCCAGCATTTT
CASSLAGGQGNQPQHF
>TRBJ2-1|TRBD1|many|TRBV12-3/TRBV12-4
TGTGCCAGCAGTTTCCCTACGGGACAGGTGCCCTACAATGAGCAGTTCTTC
CASSFPTGQVPYNEQFF
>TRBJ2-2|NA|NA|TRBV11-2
TGTGTCAGCAGCTTCCGGGGCACCGGGGAGCTGTTTTTT
CVSSFRGTGELFF
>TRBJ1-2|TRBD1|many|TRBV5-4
TGTGCCAGCAGCATCATGGGACAGGGTCAAGGCAACTATGGCTACACCTTC
CASSIMGQGQGNYGYTF
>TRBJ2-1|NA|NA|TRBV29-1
TGCAGCGTCATCCGAGGGAATGAGCAGTTCTTC
CSVIRGNEQFF
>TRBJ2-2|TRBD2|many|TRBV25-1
TGTGCCAGCAGTGAATTGGGAGGGTTTATGAACACCGGGGAGCTGTTTTTT
CASSELGGFMNTGELFF
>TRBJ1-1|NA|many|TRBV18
TGTGCCAGCTCCCGGGGGAGCACTGAAGCTTTCTTT
CASSRGSTEAFF
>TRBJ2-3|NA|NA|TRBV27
TGTGCCAGCAGTTTATCGATCCCAGGGAATCCCACAGATACGCAGTATTTT
CASSLSIPGNPTDTQYF
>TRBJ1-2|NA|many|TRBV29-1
TGCAGCGTTGAGATGGGTTTTGTGCAAGCTTCTAACTATGGCTACACCTTC
CSVEMGFVQASNYGYTF
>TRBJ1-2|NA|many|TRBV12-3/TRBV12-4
TGTGCCAGCACCCCAGACAGCGGGGGGAACTATGGCTACACCTTC
CASTPDSGGNYGYTF
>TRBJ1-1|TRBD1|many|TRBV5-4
TGTGCCAGCAGCCGACAGGGCCCAAACACTGAAGCTTTCTTT
CASSRQGPNTEAFF
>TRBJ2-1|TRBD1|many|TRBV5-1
TGCGCCAGCAGCTTGGCCCGAGGCCAGGGGGACAATGAGCAGTTCTTC
CASSLARGQGDNEQFF
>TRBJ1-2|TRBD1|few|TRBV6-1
TGTGCCAGCGTCAGAGACTCCCGGACAGGGGCCTATGGCTACACCTTC
CASVRDSRTGAYGYTF
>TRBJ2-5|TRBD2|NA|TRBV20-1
TGCAGTGCGACCGGGACTAGCGGGGGGGCCCAAGAGACCCAGTACTTC
CSATGTSGGAQETQYF
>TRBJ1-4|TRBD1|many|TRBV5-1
TGCGCCAGCACCCGACAGGGGGCGGATGAAAAACTGTTTTTT
CASTRQGADEKLFF
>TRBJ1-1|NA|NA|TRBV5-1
TGCGCCAGCAGCTTGGGGGTGAACAGGGAGAACACTGAAGCTTTCTTT
CASSLGVNRENTEAFF
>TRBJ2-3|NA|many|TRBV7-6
TGTGCCAGCAGCTTAGCAACTGATACGCAGTATTTT
CASSLATDTQYF
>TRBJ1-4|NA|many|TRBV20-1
TGCAGTGCTAGACCCCCCGCGGGGACATACTATGAAAAACTGTTTTTT
CSARPPAGTYYEKLFF
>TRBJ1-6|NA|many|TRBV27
TGTGCCAGCAACCCAGGACACTTGGGAAATTCACCCCTCTACTTT
CASNPGHLGNSPLYF
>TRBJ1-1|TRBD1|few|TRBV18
TGTGCCAGCTCACACGGACAGGTTCTTTCTGAAGCTTTCTTT
CASSHGQVLSEAFF
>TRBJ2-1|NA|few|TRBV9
TGTGCCAGCAGCGTAGCGGACAATGAGCAGTTCTTC
CASSVADNEQFF
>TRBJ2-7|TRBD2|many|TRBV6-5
TGTGCCAGCACCCCCGCACTAGCGGGTCCCTACGAGCAGTACTTC
CASTPALAGPYEQYF
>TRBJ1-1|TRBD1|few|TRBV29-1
TGCAGCGGTGCCGGGGACAGGGCGAACACTGAAGCTTTCTTT
CSGAGDRANTEAFF
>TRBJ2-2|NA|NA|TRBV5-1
TGCGCCAGCAGCCTCGACACCACGGGGAGCGGGGAGCTGTTTTTT
CASSLDTTGSGELFF
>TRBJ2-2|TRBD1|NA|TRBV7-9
TGTGCCCTCAGGGGGCTGCGGGACACCGGGGAGCTGTTTTTT
CALRGLRDTGELFF
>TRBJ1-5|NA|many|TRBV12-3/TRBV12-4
TGTGCCAGCAGCAGATCGGACGGCAATCAGCCCCAGCATTTT
CASSRSDGNQPQHF
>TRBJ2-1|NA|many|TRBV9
TGTGCCAGCAGCGTAGCAGCGAGGGATGAGCAGTTCTTC
CASSVAARDEQFF
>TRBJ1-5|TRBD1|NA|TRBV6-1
TGTGCCAGCAGTGAAGCGCAGGGGGCTAGCAATCAGCCCCAGCATTTT
CASSEAQGASNQPQHF
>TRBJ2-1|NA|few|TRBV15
TGTGCCACTTTTGACTTCCCCTCCTACAATGAGCAGTTCTTC
CATFDFPSYNEQFF